These 18 T cell receptor beta chains were sequenced from one sample in a study of blood T cell repertoires in COVID-19 (dated by TCRdb to the early 2020s). The method was the immunoSEQ multiplex PCR assay. Sourced from immuneACCESS, this table was stored by TCRdb with only in-frame sequences that have V and J called. A share of the clones is absent; for the studies checked, an unresolved V gene accounts for under half, and the remainder has no known explanation. The sample records roughly 290,000 clones, roughly 88% of which are singletons. The ten largest clonotypes hold less than 2.5% of the sample. The specimen was PBMCs or T cells enriched from blood (not recorded which). The receptor set was obtained from a man younger than 40 who had recovered from COVID-19.

V is TRBV5-4 and J is TRBJ1-2; D possibly corresponds to TRBD1 (6 bases). This CDR3 region has 15 residues. The V gene's germline CDR1 is SGHNT and CDR2 YYREEE (reference sequence). The V and J ends lost 0 bases and 7 bases respectively, with 16 bases between them. The CDR3, as DNA: TGTGCCAGCAGCTTGGTCGCGGGGGCCGCGGCTGGCTACACCTTC. The encoded protein is CASSLVAGAAAGYTF.

The V gene is TRBV7-3, the J gene TRBJ2-3, with 8 bases fitting TRBD2. Germline V gives CDR1 SGHTA, CDR2 FQGTGA. The CDR3 loop spans 16 amino acids. V lost 5 bases, J lost 6 bases, and 13 bases stayed unmatched. The CDR3 region is CASSPWTSSARDTQYF. In DNA form, the CDR3 reads TGTGCCAGCAGCCCTTGGACTAGCTCGGCCCGGGATACGCAGTATTTT.

The rearrangement uses TRBV7-9 and TRBJ2-5; TRBD2 agrees at 15 bases. V gave up 5 bases and J gave up 4 bases; unmatched junction bases: 8. Germline V CDR1 and CDR2: SEHNR, FQNEAQ (reference sequence). CDR3 length: 17 residues. In DNA, the CDR3 is TGTGCCAGCAGCCGCCGACGGACTAGCGGGGGGGCAGAGACCCAGTACTTC. The encoded protein is CASSRRRTSGGAETQYF.

The rearrangement joins TRBV5-1 to TRBJ2-7; 7 nucleotides agree with TRBD1. The CDR3 length is 15 residues. Germline V gene data show CDR1 as SGHRS and CDR2 as YFSETQ. J gave up 0 bases and V 4 bases, and 7 bases lay outside the gene matches. The CDR3 region is CASSPQNRGSYEQYF. For the CDR3, the DNA is TGCGCCAGCAGCCCTCAAAACAGGGGCTCCTACGAGCAGTACTTC.

The chain employs TRBV2 and TRBJ2-2, with 9 positions matching TRBD2. The CDR3 covers 15 residues. The trim removed 8 bases at V and 0 bases at J, leaving 4 bases unmatched. Per the germline V gene, CDR1 is SNHLY and CDR2 is FYNNEI. The CDR3 spells CASQLAGANTGELFF. CDR3 sequence (DNA): TGTGCCAGCCAACTAGCGGGCGCGAACACCGGGGAGCTGTTTTTT. The full variable domain, completed using reference TRBV2 and TRBJ2-2, is EPEVTQTPSHQVTQMGQEVILRCVPISNHLYFYWYRQILGQKVEFLVSFYNNEISEKSEIFDDQFSVERPDGSNFTLKIRSTKLEDSAMYFCASQLAGANTGELFFGEGSRLTVL.

The chain is built from TRBV2 and TRBJ1-1; D may be TRBD1 (5 bases). CDR1 and CDR2 from the germline V gene are SNHLY and FYNNEI. Trimming cost V 8 bases and J 1 base, with 17 bases left between them. This CDR3 is built from 15 residues. DNA for the CDR3: TGTGCCAGCCACAGAGCCGGGACTGGGAACACTGAAGCTTTCTTT. Encoded protein: CASHRAGTGNTEAFF.

The J gene is TRBJ1-5, the V gene TRBV2; 7 bases agree with TRBD1. The CDR3 runs 13 residues. V lost 8 bases to trimming and J lost 2 bases; unmatched junction nucleotides: 3. CDR1 and CDR2 (germline): SNHLY, FYNNEI. This CDR3 reads CASDDRGNQPQHF. As DNA, the CDR3 is TGTGCCAGCGACGACAGGGGCAATCAGCCCCAGCATTTT.

This sequence joins TRBV2 and TRBJ2-2, with TRBD1 matching 7 bases. There are 15 residues in the CDR3. Unmatched junction bases numbered 9, after V lost 6 bases and J lost 5 bases. In germline, CDR1 is SNHLY, CDR2 FYNNEI. CDR3 amino acids: CASSFRDRATGELFF. Here the CDR3 DNA reads TGTGCCAGCAGCTTCAGAGACAGGGCGACCGGGGAGCTGTTTTTT.

This chain links TRBV6-4 with TRBJ2-7; D remains unclear. Trimming took 2 bases from V and 3 from J, leaving 11 bases between them. This CDR3 spans 14 amino acids. CDR1 is MRHNA and CDR2 is SNTAGT in the germline V gene. CDR3 sequence: CASSDPDCYYEQYF. As DNA, the CDR3 is TGTGCCAGCAGTGACCCTGACTGTTACTACGAGCAGTACTTC.

V and J are TRBV14 and TRBJ1-6; D not resolved. The germline V and J ends were trimmed by 4 bases and 15 bases, with 19 bases remaining between them. The CDR3 covers 14 residues. The germline CDR1 and CDR2 sequences are SGHDN and FVKESK. Here the CDR3 reads CASSRRSLGNLLHF. The CDR3 DNA follows: TGTGCCAGCAGCCGACGGAGTTTGGGTAATCTCCTCCACTTT.

The V gene is TRBV6-2 or TRBV6-3, the J gene TRBJ1-2; D remains unclear. Germline-derived CDR1 and CDR2 are MNHEY and SVGEGT. Deletions cut 0 bases from V and 7 bases from J, with 9 bases between. This CDR3 region has 13 residues. For the CDR3, the DNA is TGTGCCAGCAGTTACTCGAGCTCGGGTGGCTACACCTTC. The encoded protein is CASSYSSSGGYTF.

As for this clone: The same CDR3 can be traced to other DNA sequences in this sample. The chain uses TRBV19 and TRBJ1-5; possibly TRBD1 for D (5 bases). CDR1 and CDR2 from the germline V gene are LNHDA and SQIVND (reference sequence). V lost 0 bases, J lost 0 bases, and 6 bases lay in between. This CDR3 contains 15 residues. CDR3 amino acids: CASSIEGASNQPQHF. CDR3 nucleotide sequence: TGTGCCAGTAGTATAGAAGGGGCTAGCAATCAGCCCCAGCATTTT.

This clone has only one observation. The genes are TRBV6-5 and TRBJ1-1; D is perhaps TRBD1 (5 bases). This CDR3 comprises 14 residues. Germline assignment: CDR1 MNHEY and CDR2 SVGAGI. The germline V and J ends were trimmed by 3 bases and 3 bases, with 11 bases remaining between them. CDR3: CASSYQGLYTEAFF. The DNA of the CDR3 is TGTGCCAGCAGTTATCAGGGTTTGTACACTGAAGCTTTCTTT.

This clone was seen just once. This chain uses TRBV3-1 (or the pseudogene TRBV3-2) with TRBJ1-5, with a possible D match to TRBD1 (5 bases). The CDR3 covers 14 residues. V was pared by 1 base and J by 8 bases, with 12 bases between. Germline lookup yields CDR1 LGHDT and CDR2 YNNKEL (reference sequence). CDR3 nucleotide sequence: TGTGCCAGCAGCCAAGGAAGGGGCTGGGAGCCCCAGCATTTT. This sequence encodes CASSQGRGWEPQHF.

The chain uses TRBV7-6 and TRBJ2-1; D is possibly TRBD1 (5 bases). The germline V gene has CDR1 SGHVS and CDR2 FNYEAQ. Trimming stripped 1 base from V and 3 bases from J, with 7 bases between. This CDR3 contains 14 residues. CDR3 nucleotide sequence: TGTGCCAGCAGCTTAGGACAGTACTACAATGAGCAGTTCTTC. Translation: CASSLGQYYNEQFF.

V is TRBV5-1 and J is TRBJ2-5, with no clear D. Germline V gene lookup returns CDR1 SGHRS and CDR2 YFSETQ. V lost 4 bases, J lost 0 bases, and 13 bases lay in between. This CDR3 spans 15 amino acids. For the CDR3, the DNA is TGCGCCAGCAGCGGAGAAGACCAGTACCAAGAGACCCAGTACTTC. Its translation: CASSGEDQYQETQYF.

The V gene is TRBV4-3, the J gene TRBJ1-5; 8 bases fit TRBD1. Losses at the gene ends were 0 bases for V and 8 bases for J; bases not matched to a gene: 6. In germline, CDR1 is LGHNA, CDR2 YSLEER. This CDR3 has 15 residues. In DNA form, the CDR3 reads TGCGCCAGCAGCCAAGATTACAGGGGGAATGAGCCCCAGCATTTT. This translates into CASSQDYRGNEPQHF.

CDR3: CASRPTSGGTDTQYF. The CDR3, as DNA: TGTGCCAGCAGGCCAACTAGCGGGGGCACAGATACGCAGTATTTT. This chain connects TRBV6-5 to TRBJ2-3, with TRBD2 matching over 10 bases. Germline loops: CDR1 MNHEY, CDR2 SVGAGI. The CDR3 is 15 amino acids. The V gene end was trimmed by 6 bases and the J gene end by 1 base; junction bases not matched to a gene: 4.